The entry below describes one T cell receptor beta chain. The data are from a study of blood T cell repertoires in COVID-19. Original data processing: Amplified reference gene primers provided the basis for estimating nucleated cell counts. Produced via immunoSEQ multiplex PCR; TCRdb's table is partial and in-frame only. V and J calls and clone size are copied from that table; D and trimming were computed from the DNA. Counted here are about 120,000 clones, about 90% occurring once; the ten biggest clones make up roughly 8.2%. The germline gives CDR1 LNHDA, CDR2 SQIVND (reference sequence). CDR3 size: 14 residues. V was trimmed by 8 bases and J by 3 bases, leaving 13 bases between them.

The clonotype was recovered from a human donor in a cohort sampled during active COVID-19. The rearrangement joins TRBV19 to TRBJ1-4; D is uncertain. The sequencing input was peripheral blood. CDR3 DNA sequence: TGTGCCAGTCGTCTCTCAGTATCTAATGAAAAACTGTTTTTT. This encodes CASRLSVSNEKLFF.